These 24 T cell receptor beta chains came from one sample sequenced in a study of shared T cell receptors in the human thymus. Method: immunoSEQ multiplex PCR; TCRdb's copy keeps in-frame clones and lacks some. The sample includes about 660,000 clones, about 87% of them seen just once. These sequences were also reported in another study, on human thymus T cells.

Material: thymocytes. The receptors derive from a boy younger than two with a congenital heart defect.

Note on this clone: This sample also contains other DNA sequences that code for the same CDR3. V and J are TRBV20-1 and TRBJ2-5; D unresolved. Deletions cut 1 base from V and 5 bases from J, with 5 bases between. Germline CDR1 and CDR2: DFQATT and SNEGSKA (reference sequence). CDR3 length: 11 residues. CDR3 DNA sequence: TGCAGTGCTAGAGGTCTGGAGACCCAGTACTTC. Translation: CSARGLETQYF.

V and J are TRBV15 and TRBJ1-5, with 10 bases identical to TRBD1. V was clipped by 5 bases and J by 0 bases; unmatched bases: 19. Germline assignment: CDR1 LNHNV and CDR2 YYDKDF (reference sequence). The CDR3 loop spans 21 amino acids. CDR3 protein: CATSSALFRTGGEYSNQPQHF. In DNA, the CDR3 is TGTGCCACCAGCTCCGCGCTATTCAGGACAGGGGGAGAGTATAGCAATCAGCCCCAGCATTTT.

This chain joins TRBV7-2 and TRBJ2-7; tentatively, D is TRBD1 (5 bases). The CDR3 sequence is 14 residues long. V dropped 7 bases and J dropped 6 bases, with 19 bases sitting between them. CDR1 is SGHTA and CDR2 is FQGNSA in the germline V gene. The CDR3 region has the DNA TGTGCCAGCACCCTCCCCGGCCCTAGGGGCGAGCAGTACTTC. Amino acids: CASTLPGPRGEQYF.

The rearrangement uses TRBV6-1 and TRBJ1-4; the match to TRBD1 covers 7 bases. The trim removed 6 bases at V and 8 bases at J, leaving 12 bases unmatched. This CDR3 has 15 residues. Per the germline V gene, CDR1 is MNHNS and CDR2 is SASEGT. CDR3 DNA sequence: TGTGCCAGCAGCGGTGACAGGGTCACTAGAGAAAAACTGTTTTTT. This codes for CASSGDRVTREKLFF.

The V and J genes are TRBV27 and TRBJ2-7; 7 positions match TRBD2. V lost 8 bases to trimming and J lost 3 bases; unmatched junction nucleotides: 10. This CDR3 region has 14 residues. CDR1 MNHEY and CDR2 SMNVEV come from the germline V gene (reference sequence). CDR3 protein: CASGDRDYDYEQYF. The CDR3 DNA reads as TGTGCCAGCGGGGACCGGGACTACGACTACGAGCAGTACTTC.

CDR3 sequence (DNA): TGTGCCAGTAGGGGCAGGGGGCGCATCACTGAAGCTTTCTTT. It specifies CASRGRGRITEAFF. V and J are TRBV19 and TRBJ1-1; 8 nucleotides match TRBD1. Per the germline V gene, CDR1 is LNHDA and CDR2 is SQIVND (reference sequence). V gave up 6 bases and J gave up 4 bases; unmatched junction bases: 7. The CDR3 is 14 residues long.

The chain recombines TRBV19 with TRBJ2-6; 9 bases agree with TRBD2. Germline V CDR1 and CDR2: LNHDA, SQIVND (reference sequence). V lost 6 bases, J lost 0 bases, and 9 bases stayed unmatched. The CDR3 is 18 amino acids. The CDR3 loop is CASSGSGSPRSGANVLTF. CDR3 DNA: TGTGCCAGTAGCGGTAGCGGGAGTCCTCGCTCTGGGGCCAACGTCCTGACTTTC. The complete variable domain, with remaining parts taken from reference TRBV19 and TRBJ2-6, reads DGGITQSPKYLFRKEGQNVTLSCEQNLNHDAMYWYRQDPGQGLRLIYYSQIVNDFQKGDIAEGYSVSREKKESFPLTVTSAQKNPTAFYLCASSGSGSPRSGANVLTFGAGSRLTVL.

The genes are TRBV6-5 and TRBJ1-1; tentatively, D is TRBD1 (5 bases). Germline CDR1 is MNHEY and CDR2 is SVGAGI. V lost 5 bases and J lost 2, with 12 bases in between. The CDR3 has 14 residues. The CDR3 spells CASSLREDNTEAFF. CDR3 nucleotides: TGTGCCAGCAGTCTCAGGGAGGACAACACTGAAGCTTTCTTT.

The chain couples TRBV13 to TRBJ1-2; TRBD1 is a possible D gene (6 bases). The CDR3 contains 18 residues. Germline loops: CDR1 PRHDT, CDR2 FYEKMQ (reference sequence). V was trimmed by 0 bases and J by 3 bases, leaving 20 bases between them. The CDR3 region has the DNA TGTGCCAGCAGCTTAGGCCGGGACAACGAAAAGGGGCACTATGGCTACACCTTC. This gives the protein CASSLGRDNEKGHYGYTF.

In DNA, the CDR3 is TGCGCCAGCAGCCTGGCGGGAGATCGAGAGACCCAGTACTTC. Translated: CASSLAGDRETQYF. The chain has TRBV4-1 and TRBJ2-5; 7 nucleotides match TRBD2. Germline loops: CDR1 MGHRA, CDR2 YSYEKL. The CDR3 loop spans 14 amino acids. The J segment lost 4 bases and the V segment lost 4 bases, leaving 6 bases of the junction unmatched.

The chain combines TRBV5-4 with TRBJ2-7; a possible D gene is TRBD2 (5 bases). Germline V gives CDR1 SGHNT, CDR2 YYREEE (reference sequence). The CDR3 extends over 14 amino acids. With 0 bases removed from V and 1 base from J, the gap between germline ends came to 8 bases. CDR3 in DNA: TGTGCCAGCAGCTTGGGTAGGGAGTCCTACGAGCAGTACTTC. It encodes CASSLGRESYEQYF.

V and J are TRBV28 and TRBJ2-1; 7 bases match TRBD2. Germline values: CDR1 MDHEN, CDR2 SYDVKM. The CDR3 has 17 amino acids. Trimming at V came to 2 bases and at J to 2 bases, leaving 9 bases not matched to a gene. The CDR3 sequence is CASSLRRTRGAYNEQFF. The CDR3 region has the DNA TGTGCCAGCAGTTTACGGCGGACTAGAGGGGCCTACAATGAGCAGTTCTTC.

In this sample, this clone turned up a few times. The CDR3 coding sequence is TGTGCCAGCAGTGTCCGTCGCCGGACAGGGGGCAACACCGGGGAGCTGTTTTTT. Protein: CASSVRRRTGGNTGELFF. The chain is built from TRBV2 and TRBJ2-2; 11 bases are shared with TRBD1. The trim removed 4 bases at V and 2 bases at J, leaving 9 bases unmatched. This CDR3 is 18 amino acids long. Germline CDR1 SNHLY, CDR2 FYNNEI.

The chain joins TRBV19 to TRBJ2-7, with 9 bases that match TRBD1. After removal of 5 bases from V and 7 bases from J, the junction contained 15 bases not matched to a gene. Germline CDR1 LNHDA, CDR2 SQIVND (reference sequence). This CDR3 is 16 amino acids long. CDR3 DNA sequence: TGTGCCAGTAGTTCACCGTACAGGGGGCCCAAAGAAGAGCAGTACTTC. It translates to CASSSPYRGPKEEQYF. The variable domain in full, completed from reference TRBV19 and TRBJ2-7, reads DGGITQSPKYLFRKEGQNVTLSCEQNLNHDAMYWYRQDPGQGLRLIYYSQIVNDFQKGDIAEGYSVSREKKESFPLTVTSAQKNPTAFYLCASSSPYRGPKEEQYFGPGTRLTVT.

The V and J genes are TRBV27 and TRBJ2-7, with 9 bases fitting TRBD1. Unmatched junction bases numbered 23, after V lost 7 bases and J lost 4 bases. Germline values: CDR1 MNHEY, CDR2 SMNVEV (reference sequence). The CDR3 loop spans 19 amino acids. DNA for the CDR3: TGTGCCAGCACCCTACGCGGGGACAGGGTCGTGAATCGGACTTACGAGCAGTACTTC. Translating it yields CASTLRGDRVVNRTYEQYF.

This chain links TRBV27 with TRBJ1-1; 7 bases line up with TRBD1. Germline values: CDR1 MNHEY, CDR2 SMNVEV (reference sequence). After removal of 5 bases from V and 1 base from J, the junction contained 13 bases not matched to a gene. The CDR3 runs to 17 residues. The CDR3 DNA reads TGTGCCAGCAGTGAATCATATCCGGGACAGCGGAACACTGAAGCTTTCTTT. It yields the protein CASSESYPGQRNTEAFF.

This sequence joins TRBV10-3 and TRBJ1-2, with a possible D match to TRBD1 (6 bases). Between the trimmed V and J ends, which lost 3 bases and 0 bases, there was a span of 11 bases. The CDR3 contains 15 residues. Germline CDR1 and CDR2: ENHRY and SYGVKD. CDR3 loop: CAISEIRGPNYGYTF. The CDR3 region has the DNA TGTGCCATCAGTGAAATCAGGGGACCTAACTATGGCTACACCTTC.

V and J are TRBV5-1 and TRBJ2-5, with 7 bases identical to TRBD2. Germline V lookup: CDR1 SGHRS, CDR2 YFSETQ. J was trimmed by 1 base and V by 0 bases; bases with no gene match: 6. The length of the CDR3 is 16 residues. This CDR3 reads CASSLEARGGQETQYF. The CDR3 region has the DNA TGCGCCAGCAGCTTGGAAGCGCGCGGGGGCCAAGAGACCCAGTACTTC. The variable domain in full, completed from reference TRBV5-1 and TRBJ2-5, reads KAGVTQTPRYLIKTRGQQVTLSCSPISGHRSVSWYQQTPGQGLQFLFEYFSETQRNKGNFPGRFSGRQFSNSRSEMNVSTLELGDSALYLCASSLEARGGQETQYFGPGTRLLVL.

Written as DNA, the CDR3 is TGTGCCAGCAGCAAACGACAGGTCCACGAGCAGTACTTC. Protein product: CASSKRQVHEQYF. The chain combines TRBV5-6 with TRBJ2-7; weak D call: TRBD1 (6 bases). The CDR3 is 13 amino acids. Germline CDR1 SGHDT, CDR2 YYEEEE. V shed 4 bases and J shed 5 bases, with 13 bases lying between them.

The V gene is TRBV9, the J gene TRBJ2-7; D gene uncertain. This CDR3 has 14 residues. CDR1 is SGDLS and CDR2 is YYNGEE in the germline V gene. V lost 0 bases, J lost 3 bases, and 10 bases lay in between. The CDR3: CASSVEERNYEQYF. DNA of the CDR3: TGTGCCAGCAGCGTAGAGGAGAGGAACTACGAGCAGTACTTC.

This chain uses TRBV7-3 with TRBJ2-5, with D perhaps matching TRBD2 (6 bases). The germline V and J ends were trimmed by 5 bases and 0 bases, with 25 bases remaining between them. This CDR3 spans 19 amino acids. Germline V gives CDR1 SGHTA, CDR2 FQGTGA. CDR3 in DNA: TGTGCCAGCAGCCCCTCTAATAGAACCGGGACTCAGTACCAAGAGACCCAGTACTTC. Translated, it gives CASSPSNRTGTQYQETQYF.

The rearrangement uses TRBV7-8 and TRBJ1-3; D is uncertain. Per germline, CDR1 SGHVS and CDR2 FQNEAQ. V lost 5 bases, J lost 4 bases, and 12 bases lay in between. The CDR3 covers 14 residues. The CDR3 DNA is TGTGCCAGCAGCCCTCGGGGATTAGGAAACACCATATATTTT. It codes for CASSPRGLGNTIYF.

The chain combines TRBV28 with TRBJ1-1; 7 positions agree with TRBD1. J gave up 0 bases and V 6 bases, and 7 bases lay outside the gene matches. Germline assignment: CDR1 MDHEN and CDR2 SYDVKM. The CDR3 consists of 15 residues. Here the CDR3 reads CASSPRTGLNTEAFF. As DNA, the CDR3 is TGTGCCAGCAGCCCGAGGACAGGATTGAACACTGAAGCTTTCTTT.

The chain recombines TRBV9 with TRBJ2-1; TRBD1 might be the D (5 bases). The length of the CDR3 is 16 residues. V shed 0 bases and J shed 4 bases, with 14 bases lying between them. Germline V CDR1 and CDR2: SGDLS, YYNGEE. The CDR3 DNA reads TGTGCCAGCAGCGTAGAGGGCCAGGGTCCATACAATGAGCAGTTCTTC. This sequence encodes CASSVEGQGPYNEQFF.